Listed here is a single TCR beta chain. V shed 4 bases and J 2 bases; nucleotides not matched to a gene: 4. The CDR3 loop spans 17 amino acids. The germline CDR1 and CDR2 sequences are MGHRA and YSYEKL. The sample originates from a study of T cell responses to AZD1222 COVID-19 vaccine. Here immunoSEQ multiplex PCR was the method, and the copy in TCRdb shows in-frame clones only, minus some. Among around 47,000 clones, around three quarters were seen once, and the ten largest hold approximately 21%. This clonotype was obtained from an adult who received the MenACWY meningococcal vaccine as a control. V and J are TRBV4-1 and TRBJ2-1; 14 bases line up with TRBD2. The sample in question was peripheral blood, obtained 28 days after the second dose of the MenACWY control vaccine. CDR3 loop: CASSRLGLAGAYNEQFF. The DNA of the CDR3 is TGCGCCAGCAGCCGCCTGGGACTAGCGGGAGCCTACAATGAGCAGTTCTTC.